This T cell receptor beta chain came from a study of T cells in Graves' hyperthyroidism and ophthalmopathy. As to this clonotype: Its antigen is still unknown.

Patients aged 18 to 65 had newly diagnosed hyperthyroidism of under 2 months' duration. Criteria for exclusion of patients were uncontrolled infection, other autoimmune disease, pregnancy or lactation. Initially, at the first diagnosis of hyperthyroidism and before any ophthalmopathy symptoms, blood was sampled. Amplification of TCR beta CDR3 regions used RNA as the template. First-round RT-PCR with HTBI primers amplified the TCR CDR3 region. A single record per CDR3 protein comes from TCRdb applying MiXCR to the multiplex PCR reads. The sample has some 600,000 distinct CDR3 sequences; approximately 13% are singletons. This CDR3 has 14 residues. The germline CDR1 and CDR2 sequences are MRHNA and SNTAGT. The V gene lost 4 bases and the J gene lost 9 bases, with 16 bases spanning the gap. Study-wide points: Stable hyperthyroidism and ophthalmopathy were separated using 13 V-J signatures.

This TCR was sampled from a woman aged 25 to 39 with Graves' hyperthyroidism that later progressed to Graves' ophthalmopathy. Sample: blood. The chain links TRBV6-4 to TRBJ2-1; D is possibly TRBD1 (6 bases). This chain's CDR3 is CASSGTPPTGEQFF. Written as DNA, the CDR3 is TGTGCCAGCAGTGGTACTCCCCCGACAGGTGAGCAGTTCTTC.